The 23 T cell receptor beta chains reported below all come from one sample, sequenced in a study of T cells after yellow fever vaccination. Each CDR3 protein gets one entry after TCRdb re-called the 5' RACE reads with MiXCR. The table records 300,000 to 350,000 distinct CDR3 sequences, 3.5% to 4.5% of them present only once. The input for sequencing was PBMCs, taken 15 days after the yellow fever booster vaccination. Source of these receptors: a man aged 18 to 29 who received the YFV17D yellow fever vaccine.

This clonotype was seen ten or more times. CDR3 loop: CASSVRGYNEQFF. The CDR3 coding sequence is TGTGCCAGCAGCGTAAGAGGGTACAATGAGCAGTTCTTC. The gene calls are TRBV9 and TRBJ2-1; the D gene is possibly TRBD2 (5 bases). Trimming took off 1 base at V and 4 bases at J, with 6 bases between the two ends. Germline CDR1 is SGDLS and CDR2 is YYNGEE. The CDR3 loop spans 13 amino acids.

This chain joins TRBV6-2 or TRBV6-3 and TRBJ2-3, with 10 bases lining up with TRBD2. The CDR3 spans 18 residues. Germline V gene lookup returns CDR1 MNHEY and CDR2 SVGEGT. Trimming took 6 bases from V and 2 from J; bases not matched to a gene: 14. CDR3 amino acids: CASSSVLILAGSTDTQYF. CDR3 coding DNA: TGTGCCAGCAGCAGTGTCCTAATACTAGCGGGGTCCACAGATACGCAGTATTTT.

This clonotype was detected many times. The chain links TRBV7-9 to TRBJ1-4; the D gene is possibly TRBD1 (6 bases). Germline assignment: CDR1 SEHNR and CDR2 FQNEAQ (reference sequence). CDR3 length: 15 amino acids. V lost 3 bases and J lost 7, with 15 bases in between. CDR3 amino acids: CASSFAPTGAEKLFF. For the CDR3, the DNA is TGTGCCAGCAGCTTTGCCCCTACGGGGGCTGAAAAACTGTTTTTT.

The chain carries TRBV7-8 and TRBJ1-5, with 9 bases lining up with TRBD1. Per germline, CDR1 SGHVS and CDR2 FQNEAQ. Trimming at V came to 5 bases and at J to 7 bases, leaving 12 bases not matched to a gene. The CDR3 spans 16 residues. The CDR3 nucleotides read TGTGCCAGCAGCCAATACAGGGGGCGAGCGGAGCAGCCCCAGCATTTT. Its translation is CASSQYRGRAEQPQHF.

This clonotype was found a few times. The rearrangement links TRBV30 to TRBJ1-1; TRBD1 might be the D (6 bases). With 4 bases removed from V and 0 bases from J, the gap between germline ends came to 18 bases. This CDR3 is built from 16 residues. Germline V gene sequence: CDR1 GTSNPN, CDR2 SVGIG (reference sequence). CDR3 bases: TGTGCCTGGATGAAGTTGGGGGCGGGAATGAACACTGAAGCTTTCTTT. Translated, it gives CAWMKLGAGMNTEAFF.

This clonotype has only a few counts. V and J are TRBV5-4 and TRBJ2-2; 7 positions match TRBD1. CDR1 and CDR2 (germline): SGHNT, YYREEE (reference sequence). The V segment lost 5 bases and the J segment 0 bases; nucleotides outside the gene matches: 4. The length of the CDR3 is 15 residues. The CDR3 coding sequence is TGTGCCAGCAGGACAGGGCTCGCGAACACCGGGGAGCTGTTTTTT. Amino acid sequence: CASRTGLANTGELFF.

V and J are TRBV6-5 and TRBJ1-5; 7 bases line up with TRBD1. V lost 6 bases to trimming and J lost 12 bases; unmatched junction nucleotides: 14. This CDR3 comprises 14 residues. Germline V CDR1 and CDR2: MNHEY, SVGAGI. As DNA, the CDR3 is TGTGCCAGCAGATCACAGACAGGGACGGGTCACCAGCATTTT. Translating gives CASRSQTGTGHQHF.

This clonotype was seen a few times. V and J are TRBV5-1 and TRBJ1-5; D is perhaps TRBD1 (6 bases). CDR3 length equals 13 residues. The germline CDR1 and CDR2 sequences are SGHRS and YFSETQ. With 8 bases removed from V and 2 bases from J, the gap between germline ends came to 11 bases. CDR3 loop: CASPRGGNQPQHF. The CDR3 coding sequence is TGCGCCAGTCCCAGGGGTGGCAATCAGCCCCAGCATTTT.

This clonotype was recorded a few times. The V gene is TRBV7-2, the J gene TRBJ2-3, with 11 bases lining up with TRBD2. CDR3 length: 15 residues. J lost 2 bases, V lost 4 bases, and 2 bases had no gene match. CDR1 is SGHTA, CDR2 FQGNSA, per germline. The CDR3 nucleotides read TGTGCCAGCAGCTCGACTAGCGGGAACACAGATACGCAGTATTTT. This codes for CASSSTSGNTDTQYF.

This clonotype has only a few counts. The chain links TRBV14 to TRBJ2-5; D might be TRBD2 (6 bases). Germline values: CDR1 SGHDN, CDR2 FVKESK. The CDR3 is 15 residues long. The V end lost 5 bases, the J end lost 1 base, and 14 bases lay between the germline ends. The CDR3 nucleotides read TGTGCCAGCAGCGATCTTCTGGGACTCCAAGAGACCCAGTACTTC. It specifies CASSDLLGLQETQYF.

The table lists this clonotype with a few counts. This chain joins TRBV6-1 and TRBJ2-3; 7 nucleotides align to TRBD2. The CDR3 totals 14 residues. The ends lost 8 bases at V and 5 bases at J; junction bases unmatched: 10. Germline CDR1 and CDR2: MNHNS and SASEGT. The CDR3 DNA reads as TGTGCCAGCCGAGACCGCCGGGAGGAAGATACGCAGTATTTT. It specifies CASRDRREEDTQYF.

This clonotype was observed many times. The chain carries TRBV5-4 and TRBJ1-1; D is undetermined. The germline CDR1 and CDR2 sequences are SGHNT and YYREEE (reference sequence). The V gene lost 2 bases and the J gene lost 10 bases, with 15 bases spanning the gap. The CDR3 runs 13 residues. CDR3 in DNA: TGTGCCAGCAGCTTCGAGTCAGGCGCAGTAGCTTTCTTT. It encodes CASSFESGAVAFF.

This clonotype was counted ten times or more. The rearrangement uses TRBV27 and TRBJ2-2, with D possibly being TRBD2 (6 bases). The length of the CDR3 is 13 residues. The germline V and J ends were trimmed by 7 bases and 6 bases, with 12 bases remaining between them. CDR1 and CDR2 (germline): MNHEY, SMNVEV (reference sequence). This chain's CDR3 is CASTLTGAGELFF. The CDR3 nucleotides read TGTGCCAGCACCCTGACGGGGGCCGGGGAGCTGTTTTTT.

There are many counts of this clonotype. J is TRBJ2-2 and V is TRBV4-1; D not certain. Trimming took 0 bases from V and 7 from J, leaving 9 bases between them. This CDR3 region has 14 residues. Germline CDR1 and CDR2: MGHRA and YSYEKL. The CDR3 sequence: CASSQEHGFGELFF. As DNA, the CDR3 is TGCGCCAGCAGCCAAGAACACGGCTTCGGGGAGCTGTTTTTT.

This chain uses TRBV5-1 with TRBJ1-2, with D tentatively TRBD1 (5 bases). Trimming removed 6 bases at V and 2 bases at J, with 26 bases between. Germline V gives CDR1 SGHRS, CDR2 YFSETQ. This CDR3 has 18 amino acids. Written as DNA, the CDR3 is TGCGCCAGCACCCTCCGGGGCACGGACCTTTACCGAAACTATGGCTACACCTTC. Protein sequence: CASTLRGTDLYRNYGYTF.

The table lists this clonotype with many counts. The chain is built from TRBV12-3 or TRBV12-4 and TRBJ2-5, with 9 bases matching TRBD2. This CDR3 is 15 amino acids long. Trimming cost V 4 bases and J 2 bases; bases outside gene matches: 5. This CDR3 reads CASSSSGGRQETQYF. As DNA, the CDR3 is TGTGCCAGCAGTTCCAGCGGGGGGCGACAAGAGACCCAGTACTTC.

This clonotype came up many times. The V call is TRBV20-1, the J call TRBJ2-7; 7 positions agree with TRBD2. Germline V gene lookup returns CDR1 DFQATT and CDR2 SNEGSKA (reference sequence). V gave up 0 bases and J gave up 3 bases; unmatched junction bases: 8. This CDR3 comprises 15 residues. This CDR3 reads CSARDPPSGDYEQYF. DNA of the CDR3: TGCAGTGCTAGAGATCCGCCTAGCGGTGACTACGAGCAGTACTTC.

This clonotype appeared many times. DNA of the CDR3: TGTGCCAGCAGTTTTTTGGCTAACCAAGAGACCCAGTACTTC. It translates to CASSFLANQETQYF. The chain uses TRBV28 and TRBJ2-5; D ambiguous. Germline CDR1 MDHEN, CDR2 SYDVKM. V was shortened by 3 bases and J by 0 bases, with 8 bases between the two germline ends. This CDR3 contains 14 residues.

For this clonotype: One end of the junction fails to match germline, which may point to a read error. The V gene is TRBV27, the J gene TRBJ1-5; D perhaps matches TRBD1 (5 bases). Per germline, CDR1 MNHEY and CDR2 SMNVEV (reference sequence). CDR3 size: 13 residues. CDR3 DNA: TGTGCCAGCAGTTTATGGGGGAATCGGCCCCAGCATTTT. Its translation is CASSLWGNRPQHF.

This clonotype was counted many times. The V gene is TRBV4-3, the J gene TRBJ2-3; possible D gene TRBD2, 7 bases. The CDR3 is 15 residues long. The V gene's germline CDR1 is LGHNA and CDR2 YSLEER. Between the trimmed V and J ends, which lost 5 bases and 2 bases, there was a span of 14 bases. CDR3: CASSVSGGITDTQYF. The CDR3, as DNA: TGCGCCAGCAGCGTATCGGGGGGCATCACAGATACGCAGTATTTT.

This sequence joins TRBV4-1 and TRBJ2-2, with D perhaps matching TRBD1 (6 bases). Germline V CDR1 and CDR2: MGHRA, YSYEKL. Trimming pared 0 bases from V and 8 bases from J, leaving 13 bases between. This CDR3 region has 15 residues. In nucleotides, the CDR3 is TGCGCCAGCAGCCAAGATCAGGCCAGGGGTGGGGAGCTGTTTTTT. Protein product: CASSQDQARGGELFF.

The sample holds a few counts of this clonotype. The rearrangement joins TRBV12-3 or TRBV12-4 to TRBJ1-2, with D hard to call. CDR3 length: 10 residues. V was shortened by 7 bases and J by 8 bases, with 8 bases between the two germline ends. CDR3 sequence (DNA): TGTGCCAGCACCTGGGAGGGCTACACCTTC. It codes for CASTWEGYTF.

This clonotype was recorded many times. The rearrangement links TRBV12-3 or TRBV12-4 to TRBJ2-7; D could derive from TRBD1 or TRBD2 (5 bases each). Between the trimmed V and J ends, which lost 4 bases and 0 bases, there was a span of 7 bases. The CDR3 spans 13 residues. The DNA for the CDR3 is TGTGCCAGCAGTTCGGGACCCTCCTACGAGCAGTACTTC. Translated: CASSSGPSYEQYF.